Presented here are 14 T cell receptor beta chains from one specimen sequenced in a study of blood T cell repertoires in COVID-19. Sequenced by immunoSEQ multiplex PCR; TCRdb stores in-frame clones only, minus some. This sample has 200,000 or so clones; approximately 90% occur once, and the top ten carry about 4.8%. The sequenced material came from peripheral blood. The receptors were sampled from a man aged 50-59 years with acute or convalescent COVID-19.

The CDR3 reads CATVASYYEQFF. In DNA, the CDR3 is TGTGCCACGGTAGCGAGTTACTATGAGCAGTTCTTC. The rearrangement uses TRBV28 and TRBJ2-1; D is perhaps TRBD2 (5 bases). V lost 10 bases and J 8 bases, leaving 15 bases between the germline ends. Germline V gene data show CDR1 as MDHEN and CDR2 as SYDVKM. This CDR3 is built from 12 residues. The full variable domain, in which reference TRBV28 and TRBJ2-1 provide the parts outside the CDR3, is DVKVTQSSRYLVKRTGEKVFLECVQDMDHENMFWYRQDPGLGLRLIYFSYDVKMKEKGDIPEGYSVSREKKERFSLILESASTNQTSMYLCATVASYYEQFFGPGTRLTVL.

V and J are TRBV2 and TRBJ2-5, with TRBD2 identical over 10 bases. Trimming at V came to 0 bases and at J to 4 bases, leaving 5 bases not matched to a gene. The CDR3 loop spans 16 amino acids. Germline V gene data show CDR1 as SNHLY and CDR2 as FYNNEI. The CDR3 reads CASSEAERGGSETQYF. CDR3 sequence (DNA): TGTGCCAGCAGTGAAGCTGAGCGGGGGGGTTCAGAGACCCAGTACTTC.

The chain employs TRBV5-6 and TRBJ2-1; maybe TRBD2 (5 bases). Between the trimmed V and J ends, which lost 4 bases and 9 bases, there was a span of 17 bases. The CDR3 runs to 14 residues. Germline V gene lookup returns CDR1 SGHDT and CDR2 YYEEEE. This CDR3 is CASSAPDSVTEQFF. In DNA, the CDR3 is TGTGCCAGCAGCGCTCCGGACTCGGTCACTGAGCAGTTCTTC. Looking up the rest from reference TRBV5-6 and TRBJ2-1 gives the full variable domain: DAGVTQSPTHLIKTRGQQVTLRCSPKSGHDTVSWYQQALGQGPQFIFQYYEEEERQRGNFPDRFSGHQFPNYSSELNVNALLLGDSALYLCASSAPDSVTEQFFGPGTRLTVL.

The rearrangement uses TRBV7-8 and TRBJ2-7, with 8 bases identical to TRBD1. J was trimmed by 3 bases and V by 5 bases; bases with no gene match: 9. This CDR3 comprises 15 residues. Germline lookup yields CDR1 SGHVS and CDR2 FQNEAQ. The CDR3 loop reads CASSLQGGPIYEQYF. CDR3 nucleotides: TGTGCCAGCAGCCTACAGGGGGGCCCCATCTACGAGCAGTACTTC.

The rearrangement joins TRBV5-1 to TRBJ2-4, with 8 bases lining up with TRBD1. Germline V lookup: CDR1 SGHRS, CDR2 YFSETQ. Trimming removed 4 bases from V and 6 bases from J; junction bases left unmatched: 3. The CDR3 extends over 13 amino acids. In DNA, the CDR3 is TGCGCCAGCAGCGGGGGACAGGCAAACATTCAGTACTTC. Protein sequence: CASSGGQANIQYF. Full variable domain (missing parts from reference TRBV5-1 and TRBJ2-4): KAGVTQTPRYLIKTRGQQVTLSCSPISGHRSVSWYQQTPGQGLQFLFEYFSETQRNKGNFPGRFSGRQFSNSRSEMNVSTLELGDSALYLCASSGGQANIQYFGAGTRLSVL.

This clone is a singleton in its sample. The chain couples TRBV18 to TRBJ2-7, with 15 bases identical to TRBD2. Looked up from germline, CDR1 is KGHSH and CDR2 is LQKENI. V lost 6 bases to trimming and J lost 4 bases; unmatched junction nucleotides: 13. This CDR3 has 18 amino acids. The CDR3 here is CASSAWGLAGGSKYEQYF. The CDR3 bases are TGTGCCAGCTCCGCATGGGGACTAGCGGGGGGAAGCAAGTACGAGCAGTACTTC.

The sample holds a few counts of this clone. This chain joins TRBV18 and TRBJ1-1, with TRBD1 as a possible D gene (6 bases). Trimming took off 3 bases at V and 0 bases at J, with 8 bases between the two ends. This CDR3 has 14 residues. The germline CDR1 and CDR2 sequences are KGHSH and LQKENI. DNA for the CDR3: TGTGCCAGCTCACCCGGGACATTGAACACTGAAGCTTTCTTT. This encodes CASSPGTLNTEAFF.

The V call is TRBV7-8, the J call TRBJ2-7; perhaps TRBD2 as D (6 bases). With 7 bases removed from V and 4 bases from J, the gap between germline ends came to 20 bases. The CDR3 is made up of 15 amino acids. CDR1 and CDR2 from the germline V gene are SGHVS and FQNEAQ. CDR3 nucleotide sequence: TGTGCCAGCACCCACGGGCGCTGGGGACTTTACGAGCAGTACTTC. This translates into CASTHGRWGLYEQYF.

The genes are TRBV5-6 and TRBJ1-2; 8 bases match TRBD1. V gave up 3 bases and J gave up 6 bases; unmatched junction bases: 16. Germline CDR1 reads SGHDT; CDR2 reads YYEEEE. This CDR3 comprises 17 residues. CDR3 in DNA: TGTGCCAGCAGCTATAAGGGGGCAGGGGGCCTTCGGGATGGCTACACCTTC. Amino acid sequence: CASSYKGAGGLRDGYTF.

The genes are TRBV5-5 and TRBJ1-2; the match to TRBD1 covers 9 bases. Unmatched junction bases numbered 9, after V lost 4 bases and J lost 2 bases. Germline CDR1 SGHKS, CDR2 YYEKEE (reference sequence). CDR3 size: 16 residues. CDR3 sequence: CASSRTRDRANYGYTF. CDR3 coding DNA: TGTGCCAGCAGCCGGACCCGGGACAGGGCCAACTATGGCTACACCTTC.

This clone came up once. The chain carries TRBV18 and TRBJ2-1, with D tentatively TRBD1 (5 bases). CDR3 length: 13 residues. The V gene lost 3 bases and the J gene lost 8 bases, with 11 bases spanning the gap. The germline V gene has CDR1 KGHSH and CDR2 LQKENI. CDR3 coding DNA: TGTGCCAGCTCACCGACAGTTCAAGATGAGCAGTTCTTC. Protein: CASSPTVQDEQFF.

As DNA, the CDR3 is TGTGCCAGCAGCTTGACAGGATTCACTGAAGCTTTCTTT. Translation: CASSLTGFTEAFF. This chain links TRBV7-9 with TRBJ1-1; the D gene is possibly TRBD1 (6 bases). In germline, CDR1 is SEHNR, CDR2 FQNEAQ (reference sequence). The CDR3 has 13 residues. With 3 bases removed from V and 4 bases from J, the gap between germline ends came to 9 bases.

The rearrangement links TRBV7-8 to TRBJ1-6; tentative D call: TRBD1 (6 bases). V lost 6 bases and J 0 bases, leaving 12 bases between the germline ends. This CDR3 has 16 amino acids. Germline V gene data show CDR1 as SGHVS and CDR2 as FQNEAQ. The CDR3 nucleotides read TGTGCCAGCAGTTTCCAGGGGATCTCCTATAATTCACCCCTCCACTTT. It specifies CASSFQGISYNSPLHF.

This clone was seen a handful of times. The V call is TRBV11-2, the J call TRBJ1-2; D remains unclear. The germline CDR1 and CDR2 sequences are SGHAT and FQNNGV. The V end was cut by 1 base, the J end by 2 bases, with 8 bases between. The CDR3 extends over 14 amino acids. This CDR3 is CASSLAGGNYGYTF. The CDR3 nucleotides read TGTGCCAGCAGCTTAGCTGGAGGAAACTATGGCTACACCTTC.